The 10 T cell receptor gamma chains presented below share a single source sample, sequenced in a study of γδ T cells in repeated Plasmodium falciparum infection. TCRdb fed the multiplex PCR reads into CATT to redo clone calling. The sample shows more than 20,000 gamma-chain clones, 3% of them seen only once. Gammadelta T cells were flow-sorted from PBMC into Vgamma9/Vdelta2+ and Vdelta2-negative populations for bulk analysis. Input material: gamma-delta T cells from blood. The receptors stem from a pool of human donors (malaria-infected and uninfected, not separated).

This clone was recorded many times. The gene calls are TRGV9 and TRGJ1 or TRGJ2. Germline assignment: CDR1 GITISATS and CDR2 ISYDGTV (reference sequence). V gave up 6 bases and J gave up 0 bases; unmatched junction bases: 8. CDR3 length equals 14 residues. The CDR3 is CALWTPGNYYKKLF. CDR3 DNA: TGTGCCTTGTGGACACCTGGGAATTATTATAAGAAACTCTTT.

This clone came up many times. The protein recorded in TCRdb matches a much larger clone and deviates from this DNA's translation at residue 5, suggesting a read error; the protein here is obtained by translating the DNA. The rearrangement links TRGV8 to TRGJP1. The J gene, not given by TCRdb, was assigned here from a germline match of the nucleotide sequence. J gave up 2 bases and V 5 bases, and 5 bases lay outside the gene matches. The germline V gene encodes CDR1 VENAVY and CDR2 YDSYNSRV. This CDR3 has 14 residues. The CDR3 sequence: CATWGLTTGWFKIF. The CDR3 nucleotides read TGTGCCACCTGGGGCCTAACCACTGGTTGGTTCAAGATATTT.

This clone was found many times. V is TRGV5 and J is TRGJ1 or TRGJ2. This CDR3 region has 12 residues. J gave up 5 bases and V 6 bases, and 7 bases lay outside the gene matches. Germline loops: CDR1 VINAFY, CDR2 YDVSNSKD. CDR3 in amino acids: CATWFWHYKKLF. The DNA of the CDR3 is TGTGCCACCTGGTTCTGGCATTATAAGAAACTCTTT.

This clone was seen ten or more times. With only one base between it and a far larger clone, this is likely a read error. Other DNA sequences in this specimen translate into the identical CDR3. V gene TRGV9 combines with J gene TRGJ1 or TRGJ2. The J segment lost 7 bases and the V segment lost 2 bases, leaving 11 bases of the junction unmatched. Germline CDR1 and CDR2: GITISATS and ISYDGTV (reference sequence). CDR3 size: 14 residues. CDR3 sequence reads: CALWEGASYYKKLF. In nucleotides, the CDR3 is TGTGCCTTGTGGGAGGGGGCTAGTTACTATAAGAAACTCTTT.

This clone was detected a few times. The mismatch at residue 3 between this DNA's translation and the TCRdb protein of a much larger clone likely reflects a read error; the protein shown is translated from the DNA. The V gene is TRGV9, the J gene TRGJP2. In the absence of a J gene in TCRdb, the DNA was matched to germline to assign it here. The CDR3 contains 20 residues. Germline CDR1 is GITISATS and CDR2 is ISYDGTV (reference sequence). The CDR3 DNA reads TGTGCCTCGTGGGAGGTGCGGGGAAGTTACATAGGGAGTAGTGATTGGATCAAGACGTTT. This encodes CASWEVRGSYIGSSDWIKTF.

As concerns this clone: A far larger clone is one base from this, pointing to a likely read error. Because the CDR3's place on the DNA is in doubt, the DNA is left out and the CDR3 is given as listed by TCRdb. The J gene was not called, though the V gene is TRGV2. The germline V gene has CDR1 EGSNGY and CDR2 YDSYNSKV. The CDR3 is 30 residues long, counting both termini. The CDR3 loop reads CATWDGAIRNSLAVEQHLLSQVSIGRIQHF.

The table lists this clone with many counts. This DNA's translation differs at residue 8 from TCRdb's protein, which comes from a much larger clone; a read error is likely, and the protein shown is translated from the DNA. The chain carries TRGV3 and TRGJ1 or TRGJ2. Germline loops: CDR1 VTNTFY, CDR2 YDVSTARD (reference sequence). CDR3 length: 11 amino acids. Here the CDR3 DNA reads TGTGCCACCTGGGACGGGTATAGGAAACTCTTT. Translation: CATWDGYRKLF.

This clone came up a few times. The DNA is left out, because the CDR3 cannot be placed on it with certainty; the CDR3 is given as TCRdb lists it. The sample contains more than one DNA sequence encoding this CDR3. No J gene was called, and the V gene is TRGV9. Germline CDR1 is GITISATS and CDR2 is ISYDGTV (reference sequence). The CDR3 extends over 31 residues, inclusive of both ends. The CDR3 region is CALWEAIIIRNSLAVEQHLLSQVSIGRIQHF.

Worth noting for this clone: The mismatch at residue 5 between this DNA's translation and the TCRdb protein of a much larger clone likely reflects a read error; the protein shown is translated from the DNA. The genes are TRGV9 and TRGJP. No J gene was available from TCRdb, and it was assigned here by a germline match of the DNA. The CDR3 spans 19 residues. Looked up from germline, CDR1 is GITISATS and CDR2 is ISYDGTV (reference sequence). CDR3 DNA sequence: TGTGCCTTGTGGGGGGTGCGCGTGGGCCAAGAGTTGGGCAAAAAAATCAAGGTATTT. Encoded protein: CALWGVRVGQELGKKIKVF.

This clone has a handful of counts. The mismatch at residue 12 between this DNA's translation and the TCRdb protein of a much larger clone likely reflects a read error; the protein shown is translated from the DNA. There is no J gene call, but TRGV2 is given as the V gene. The CDR3 is made up of 14 amino acids. Germline-derived CDR1 and CDR2 are EGSNGY and YDSYNSKV. For the CDR3, the DNA is TGTGCCACCTGGGACGGGTCGTGCTATTATAAGGAACTCTTT. Translating gives CATWDGSCYYKELF.